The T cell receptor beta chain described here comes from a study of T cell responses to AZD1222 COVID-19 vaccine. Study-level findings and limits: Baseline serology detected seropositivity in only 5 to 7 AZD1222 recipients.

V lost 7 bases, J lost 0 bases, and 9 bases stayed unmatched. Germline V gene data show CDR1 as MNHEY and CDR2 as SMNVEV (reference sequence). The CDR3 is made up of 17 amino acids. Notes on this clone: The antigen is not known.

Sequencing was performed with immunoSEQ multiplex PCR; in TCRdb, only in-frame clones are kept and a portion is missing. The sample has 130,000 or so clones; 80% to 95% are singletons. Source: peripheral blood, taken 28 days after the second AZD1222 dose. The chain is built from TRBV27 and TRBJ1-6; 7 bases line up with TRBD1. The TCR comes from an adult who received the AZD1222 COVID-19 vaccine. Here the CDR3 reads CASTIGQGGSYNSPLHF. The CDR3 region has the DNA TGTGCCAGCACGATCGGGCAGGGGGGCTCCTATAATTCACCCCTCCACTTT.